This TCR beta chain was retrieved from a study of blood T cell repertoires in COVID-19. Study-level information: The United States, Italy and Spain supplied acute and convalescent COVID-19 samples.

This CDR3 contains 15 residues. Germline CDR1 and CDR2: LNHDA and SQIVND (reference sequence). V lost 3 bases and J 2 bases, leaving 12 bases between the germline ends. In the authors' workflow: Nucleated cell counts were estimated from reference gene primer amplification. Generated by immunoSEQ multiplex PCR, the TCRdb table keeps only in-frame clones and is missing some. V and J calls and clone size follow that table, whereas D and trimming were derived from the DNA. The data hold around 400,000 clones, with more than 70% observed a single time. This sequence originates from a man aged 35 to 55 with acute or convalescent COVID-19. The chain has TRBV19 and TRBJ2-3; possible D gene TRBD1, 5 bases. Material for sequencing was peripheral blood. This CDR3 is CASSIRGGYTDTQYF. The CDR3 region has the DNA TGTGCCAGTAGTATTAGGGGCGGATACACAGATACGCAGTATTTT.